This T cell receptor (beta chain) is drawn from a study of identical twins. This clonotype has only a few counts. Its specificity is unknown. The CDR3 is 15 residues long. Germline CDR1 is DFQATT and CDR2 is SNEGSKA (reference sequence). V was trimmed by 1 base and J by 0 bases, leaving 10 bases between them. Study observations and caveats: Insertions were fewer in abundant cord blood beta clonotypes, whereas memory repertoires showed none of this pattern.

With no exceptions, donors were healthy Caucasians. TCRdb processed the 5' RACE reads anew with MiXCR; each CDR3 protein has one entry. This sample yields 600,000 to 850,000 distinct CDR3 sequences, of which roughly 20% are seen a single time; approximately 14% belongs to the top ten. The same data also contributed to another study, on T cells expressing NK-cell markers. That work states: The contribution of dominant NKG2C+ clonotypes to CD8+ T cells in about six donors was roughly 1.0-7.0%.

The sequenced sample consisted of PBMCs. The genes are TRBV20-1 and TRBJ2-1, with D perhaps matching TRBD1 (6 bases). This sequence was found in a woman between 18 and 29 years old in good health. CDR3 coding DNA: TGCAGTGCTAGAGGGACAGCGAGCTCCTACAATGAGCAGTTCTTC. Translated: CSARGTASSYNEQFF.